This paragraph covers one T cell receptor beta chain sequence. These data come from a study of blood T cell repertoires in COVID-19. Study context: COVID-19 samples from acute and convalescent phases originated in the United States, Italy and Spain. The analysed material was cDNA or gDNA that came from T cells, B-cell-depleted T cells, or PBMCs.

V gave up 6 bases and J gave up 7 bases; unmatched junction bases: 12. The CDR3 loop spans 14 amino acids. Germline V gene lookup returns CDR1 SGHRS and CDR2 YFSETQ. Clones were sequenced by immunoSEQ multiplex PCR, and TCRdb holds only the in-frame ones, with some missing. The repertoire holds just over 300,000 clones, with about 91% as singletons. Cohorts were assigned according to the clinical history that participants reported. The V and J genes are TRBV5-1 and TRBJ2-5; 7 positions match TRBD2. The receptor comes from a woman aged 40-49 years who had recovered from COVID-19. Sequenced: PBMCs or T cells enriched from blood (not recorded which). For the CDR3, the DNA is TGCGCCAGCACCCCTGAGAGCGGGATGGGGACCCAGTACTTC. Amino acids: CASTPESGMGTQYF.